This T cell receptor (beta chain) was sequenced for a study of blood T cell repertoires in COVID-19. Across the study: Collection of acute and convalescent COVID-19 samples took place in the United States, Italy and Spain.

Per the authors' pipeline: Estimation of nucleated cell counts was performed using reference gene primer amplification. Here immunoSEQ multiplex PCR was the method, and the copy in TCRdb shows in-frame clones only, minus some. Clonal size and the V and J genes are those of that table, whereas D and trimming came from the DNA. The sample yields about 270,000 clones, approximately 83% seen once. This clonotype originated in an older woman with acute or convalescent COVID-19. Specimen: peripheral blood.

The CDR3 DNA reads TGTGCCAGCAGCGTTCAGGGAAACTCCTACAATGAGCAGTTCTTC. Its translation is CASSVQGNSYNEQFF. The rearrangement joins TRBV9 to TRBJ2-1; the D gene is possibly TRBD1 (5 bases). V was pared by 2 bases and J by 0 bases, with 9 bases between. CDR1 is SGDLS, CDR2 YYNGEE, per germline. CDR3 length: 15 residues.